This paragraph reports one TCR beta chain. Its target is not known. The data belong to a study of OX40 agonist ivuxolimab in advanced cancers. Notes on the study in general: Average numbers of expanded clones were greater in CD8+ T cells than in CD4+.

CDR1 and CDR2 (germline): SNHLY, FYNNEI. The CDR3 consists of 15 residues. V gave up 6 bases and J gave up 1 base; unmatched junction bases: 6. Assay: immunoSEQ multiplex PCR; the TCRdb copy retains only in-frame clones and omits some. Of about 5,100 clones in the sample, around 69% are singletons; the top ten hold 65% to 75%. Here the sequenced sample was CD4+ or CD8+ T cells sorted from blood, taken in a trial of the OX40 agonist ivuxolimab. The chain combines TRBV2 with TRBJ2-3; 8 bases line up with TRBD1. The TCR originated in an adult with an advanced solid tumor such as melanoma, head and neck, liver or kidney cancer. The CDR3 reads CASRDGQGRTDTQYF. For the CDR3, the DNA is TGTGCCAGCAGAGATGGACAGGGACGCACAGATACGCAGTATTTT.